This record covers a single T cell receptor (beta chain). Its antigen remains unidentified. Sequencing used immunoSEQ multiplex PCR; TCRdb keeps in-frame clones, though not all of them. The sample contains approximately 64,000 clones, about four fifths of which appear only once. This entry is derived from a study of a mutant IDH1 vaccine in newly diagnosed glioma. Overall study context: Eight vaccine injections were given to patients in weeks 1, 3, 5, 7, 11, 15, 19 and 23. Antecedent treatment encompassed radiotherapy, temozolomide, or their combination; the majority received both. Vaccines began 4-6 weeks after radiotherapy alone, or with temozolomide cycles.

Time point given: week 11, during vaccination. Mutant IDH1 20-mer peptide, at 300 ug, made up each vaccine dose, with topical imiquimod. The CDR3 covers 14 residues. The germline V and J ends were trimmed by 3 bases and 1 base, with 11 bases remaining between them. Study-level points and caveats: There seemed to be no relation between pseudoprogression and changes in top peripheral T cell clonotypes.

The chain is built from TRBV5-3 and TRBJ2-7; D may match TRBD1 or TRBD2 (5 bases each). TRBV5-3 is given ORF status, its function remaining uncertain. The source of this sequence is a woman in her forties or fifties with glioma. The source material was PBMCs, sampled from a glioma patient whose treatment included an IDH1 peptide vaccine. CDR3 loop: CARSSRDQSYEQYF. The CDR3 nucleotides read TGTGCCAGAAGCTCCCGGGACCAATCCTACGAGCAGTACTTC.